This T cell receptor beta chain came from a study of PD-1 blockade in classical Hodgkin lymphoma. Study results and caveats: There was a significant rise in CD4+ TCR diversity by C4D1, with no such rise for CD8+. Newly diagnosed patients were said to have less baseline TCR diversity than healthy donors did. Patients newly diagnosed and complete responders had comparable baseline diversity.

This clone was recorded only once. Antigen: not known. Trimming removed 7 bases from V and 7 bases from J; junction bases left unmatched: 8. Germline V gene lookup returns CDR1 MNHNS and CDR2 SASEGT. CDR3 length equals 14 residues. Every single patient, without exception, relapsed after autologous stem cell transplantation, and brentuximab vedotin exposure varied. Complete response, partial response or progressive disease were the best responses. Only in-frame clones appear in the TCRdb table, and some are missing; sequencing was by immunoSEQ multiplex PCR. The sample shows tens of thousands of clones, 88% of them seen only once.

The receptor was derived from a human donor with classical Hodgkin lymphoma. Sequencing used peripheral blood mononuclear cells (PBMCs), obtained at baseline. The chain combines TRBV6-1 with TRBJ1-5; TRBD1 matches at 9 bases. The CDR3 here is CASNDRDRVQPQHF. In nucleotides, the CDR3 is TGTGCCAGCAACGACCGGGACAGGGTCCAGCCCCAGCATTTT.